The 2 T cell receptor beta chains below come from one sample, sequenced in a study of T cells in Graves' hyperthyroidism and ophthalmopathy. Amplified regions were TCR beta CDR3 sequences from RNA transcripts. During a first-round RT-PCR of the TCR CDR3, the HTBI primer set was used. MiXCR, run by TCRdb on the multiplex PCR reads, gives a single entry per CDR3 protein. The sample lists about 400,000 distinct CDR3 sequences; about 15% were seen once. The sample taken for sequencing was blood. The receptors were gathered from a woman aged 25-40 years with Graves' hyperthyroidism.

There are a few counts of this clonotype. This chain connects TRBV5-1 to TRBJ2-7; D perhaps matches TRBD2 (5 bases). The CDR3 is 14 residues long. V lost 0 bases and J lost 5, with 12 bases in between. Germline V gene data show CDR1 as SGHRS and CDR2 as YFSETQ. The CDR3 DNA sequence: TGCGCCAGCAGCTTGGGGGCTAGCAGTAACGAGCAGTACTTC. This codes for CASSLGASSNEQYF.

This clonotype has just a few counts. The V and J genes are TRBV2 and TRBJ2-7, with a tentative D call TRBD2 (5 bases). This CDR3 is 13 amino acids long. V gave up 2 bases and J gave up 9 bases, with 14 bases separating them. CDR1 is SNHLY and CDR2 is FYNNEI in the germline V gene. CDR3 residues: CASSELLPGRQYF. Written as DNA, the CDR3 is TGTGCCAGCAGTGAATTACTCCCGGGAAGGCAGTACTTC.